Presented here are 22 T cell receptor beta chains from one specimen sequenced in a study of T cells in Graves' hyperthyroidism and ophthalmopathy. Amplification of TCR beta CDR3 regions was performed using RNA transcripts as template. First-round RT-PCR with HTBI primers amplified the TCR CDR3 region. TCRdb independently ran MiXCR on the multiplex PCR reads; one entry per CDR3 protein. The sample consists of 300,000 to 400,000 distinct CDR3 sequences, roughly 13% of them appearing once. Source material: blood. These receptor sequences come from a woman between 55 and 75 years old with Graves' hyperthyroidism.

This clonotype was counted ten times or more. V and J are TRBV7-2 and TRBJ2-5; the D gene is possibly TRBD1 (6 bases). Trimming stripped 5 bases from V and 2 bases from J, with 15 bases between. CDR1 is SGHTA, CDR2 FQGNSA, per germline. The CDR3 covers 15 residues. The CDR3 sequence: CASSPRQAEQETQYF. The CDR3 DNA reads TGTGCCAGCAGCCCACGACAGGCAGAACAAGAGACCCAGTACTTC.

This clonotype was counted at least ten times. The rearrangement joins TRBV7-2 to TRBJ2-3, with 10 bases fitting TRBD2. V dropped 2 bases and J dropped 0; count of bases not matched to a gene: 26. CDR3 size: 24 residues. Germline lookup yields CDR1 SGHTA and CDR2 FQGNSA. CDR3 in DNA: TGTGCCAGCAGCTTACAGGGCAGGGGGCCCATAGAATTAATAGCGGGAGGAAGCACAGATACGCAGTATTTT. This gives the protein CASSLQGRGPIELIAGGSTDTQYF.

The chain has TRBV3-1 and TRBJ2-7, with a weak D call TRBD2 (5 bases). Germline-derived CDR1 and CDR2 are LGHDT and YNNKEL (reference sequence). Trimming took 1 base from V and 7 from J, leaving 14 bases between them. This CDR3 contains 14 residues. The CDR3 DNA sequence: TGTGCCAGCAGCCAAGGGGGAACTCGCGGGGAGCAGTACTTC. Translating gives CASSQGGTRGEQYF.

The V call is TRBV7-8, the J call TRBJ1-5; D unresolved. The germline V gene encodes CDR1 SGHVS and CDR2 FQNEAQ. The length of the CDR3 is 13 residues. V was pared by 1 base and J by 6 bases, with 7 bases between. The CDR3 DNA reads as TGTGCCAGCAGCTTAGATATACTTCAGCCCCAGCATTTT. As protein: CASSLDILQPQHF.

The CDR3 is CASSRGTGDNGYTF. The CDR3 DNA sequence: TGTGCCAGCAGCCGGGGGACAGGAGATAATGGCTACACCTTC. V and J are TRBV5-6 and TRBJ1-2; 8 positions agree with TRBD1. CDR3 size: 14 residues. The ends lost 4 bases at V and 6 bases at J; junction bases unmatched: 8. CDR1 and CDR2 (germline): SGHDT, YYEEEE.

This clonotype showed up many times. V usage is TRBV30 and J usage is TRBJ1-2; 12 bases map to TRBD1. The CDR3 extends over 16 amino acids. Unmatched junction bases numbered 12, after V lost 4 bases and J lost 6 bases. Germline V CDR1 and CDR2: GTSNPN, SVGIG (reference sequence). CDR3 DNA: TGTGCCTGGAAGCCGGGAGTCGGGACAGGGGGCGATGGCTACACCTTC. Translating it yields CAWKPGVGTGGDGYTF.

This chain uses TRBV18 with TRBJ1-1; weak D call: TRBD1 (5 bases). The germline V gene encodes CDR1 KGHSH and CDR2 LQKENI. CDR3 size: 15 residues. Trimming cost V 1 base and J 2 bases, with 11 bases left between them. The CDR3 DNA follows: TGTGCCAGCTCACCACGAATGGGGGTTAACACTGAAGCTTTCTTT. It translates to CASSPRMGVNTEAFF.

This clonotype came up many times. The chain joins TRBV6-2 or TRBV6-3 to TRBJ2-1, with D hard to call. Trimming pared 0 bases from V and 7 bases from J, leaving 10 bases between. The germline V gene has CDR1 MNHEY and CDR2 SVGEGT. This CDR3 comprises 14 residues. Here the CDR3 reads CASSYSISWNEQFF. DNA for the CDR3: TGTGCCAGCAGTTACTCGATCTCCTGGAATGAGCAGTTCTTC.

This clonotype appeared many times. This chain uses TRBV10-3 with TRBJ1-2; 9 bases line up with TRBD1. The CDR3 loop spans 14 amino acids. CDR1 ENHRY and CDR2 SYGVKD come from the germline V gene. With V trimmed by 5 bases and J by 2 bases, 3 bases remained unmatched. The CDR3 region has the DNA TGTGCCATCAGTACCGGGACAGGGAACTATGGCTACACCTTC. It is translated as CAISTGTGNYGYTF.

This clonotype has more than one count but fewer than ten. This rearrangement joins TRBV6-5 to TRBJ2-7; D possibly corresponds to TRBD2 (6 bases). V was clipped by 0 bases and J by 4 bases, with 13 bases between them. The length of the CDR3 is 15 residues. Germline V gives CDR1 MNHEY, CDR2 SVGAGI. DNA for the CDR3: TGTGCCAGCAGTTACTCGCTAGCGCAGGGATACGAGCAGTACTTC. Translating it yields CASSYSLAQGYEQYF.

This clonotype appeared a few times. This sequence joins TRBV14 and TRBJ2-3; 7 positions match TRBD1. J was trimmed by 0 bases and V by 0 bases; bases with no gene match: 9. The CDR3 has 18 amino acids. Germline CDR1 reads SGHDN; CDR2 reads FVKESK. The DNA of the CDR3 is TGTGCCAGCAGCCAAGATACGGGACAGAGCACTAGCACAGATACGCAGTATTTT. It yields the protein CASSQDTGQSTSTDTQYF.

This clonotype occurred many times. The chain links TRBV20-1 to TRBJ1-2; D is ambiguous. This CDR3 spans 14 amino acids. V lost 0 bases and J lost 6, with 14 bases in between. Germline lookup yields CDR1 DFQATT and CDR2 SNEGSKA (reference sequence). The CDR3 here is CSARDSSTPNGYTF. The CDR3 nucleotides are TGCAGTGCTAGAGATTCGTCGACACCTAATGGCTACACCTTC.

This clonotype was observed once. Since a much larger clone is just one base distant, this may be a read error. The V and J genes are TRBV19 and TRBJ2-1, with TRBD2 matching over 10 bases. V lost 7 bases to trimming and J lost 6 bases; unmatched junction nucleotides: 9. The germline V gene has CDR1 LNHDA and CDR2 SQIVND (reference sequence). This CDR3 spans 15 amino acids. The CDR3 coding sequence is TGTGCCAGTAATCTAGCGGGAGACACCTTCAATGAGCAGTTCTTC. It specifies CASNLAGDTFNEQFF.

At least ten counts were recorded for this clonotype. The chain links TRBV11-2 to TRBJ1-1, with D uncertain. Germline CDR1 reads SGHAT; CDR2 reads FQNNGV. The CDR3 covers 17 residues. V was trimmed by 1 base and J by 5 bases, leaving 20 bases between them. The CDR3, as DNA: TGTGCCAGCAGCTTAGGGGTACGGTGGGAGGGAAGTACTGAAGCTTTCTTT. This codes for CASSLGVRWEGSTEAFF.

The chain has TRBV28 and TRBJ1-3, with unresolved D. Germline V gives CDR1 MDHEN, CDR2 SYDVKM. V lost 4 bases to trimming and J lost 2 bases, with 12 bases between them. The length of the CDR3 is 15 residues. This CDR3 is CASSWASRPGNTIYF. CDR3 in DNA: TGTGCCAGCAGTTGGGCCAGCAGGCCTGGAAACACCATATATTTT.

The J gene is TRBJ1-3, the V gene TRBV13; 7 bases agree with TRBD1. The V segment lost 7 bases and the J segment 8 bases; nucleotides outside the gene matches: 8. Per germline, CDR1 PRHDT and CDR2 FYEKMQ (reference sequence). The CDR3 extends over 13 amino acids. The CDR3 spells CASNLGGLDTIYF. The CDR3 bases are TGTGCCAGCAATCTAGGGGGCTTGGACACCATATATTTT. Full variable domain (remainder filled in from reference TRBV13 and TRBJ1-3): AAGVIQSPRHLIKEKRETATLKCYPIPRHDTVYWYQQGPGQDPQFLISFYEKMQSDKGSIPDRFSAQQFSDYHSELNMSSLELGDSALYFCASNLGGLDTIYFGEGSWLTVV.

At least ten counts were recorded for this clonotype. This sequence joins TRBV12-5 and TRBJ2-1; TRBD1 is a possible D gene (6 bases). The V end was cut by 6 bases, the J end by 9 bases, with 24 bases between. CDR1 LGHNT and CDR2 FRNRAP come from the germline V gene. The CDR3 consists of 16 residues. CDR3 sequence reads: CASGPGVRAPRAEQFF. The CDR3 coding sequence is TGTGCTAGTGGACCAGGGGTACGGGCCCCGAGGGCTGAGCAGTTCTTC.

This clonotype was seen more than once but under ten times. Germline is not matched at one junction end, which may reflect a read error. The V call is TRBV20-1, the J call TRBJ2-1; tentatively, D is TRBD2 (5 bases). Germline V gives CDR1 DFQATT, CDR2 SNEGSKA (reference sequence). The CDR3 covers 16 residues. As DNA, the CDR3 is TGCAGTGCTAGAGATCTAAACGGGATTGTCTACAATGGGCAGTTCTTC. It is translated as CSARDLNGIVYNGQFF.

This clonotype was found many times. This chain links TRBV7-2 with TRBJ2-7, with D possibly TRBD2 on 5 matching bases. Trimming took 0 bases from V and 10 from J, leaving 13 bases between them. Germline V gene data show CDR1 as SGHTA and CDR2 as FQGNSA. CDR3 size: 13 residues. In DNA form, the CDR3 reads TGTGCCAGCAGCTTAGCGCCGGTACGGGAACAGTACTTC. This encodes CASSLAPVREQYF.

This clonotype was seen a single time. V gene TRBV6-1 combines with J gene TRBJ2-1; D not resolved. The CDR3 consists of 15 residues. Germline CDR1 and CDR2: MNHNS and SASEGT. The V end lost 1 base, the J end lost 7 bases, and 14 bases lay between the germline ends. The CDR3 protein is CASSEGVAGVNEQFF. CDR3 sequence (DNA): TGTGCCAGCAGTGAAGGGGTTGCAGGCGTTAATGAGCAGTTCTTC.

This clonotype was counted ten times or more. The chain combines TRBV28 with TRBJ2-7; TRBD1 or TRBD2 may be the D gene (5 bases each). CDR3 length: 17 residues. V lost 3 bases and J 0 bases, leaving 18 bases between the germline ends. Germline CDR1 and CDR2: MDHEN and SYDVKM. Here the CDR3 reads CASSFGVGRAYSYEQYF. In DNA, the CDR3 is TGTGCCAGCAGTTTCGGGGTGGGCAGGGCCTACTCCTACGAGCAGTACTTC.

In its sample, this clonotype was seen many times. This sequence joins TRBV19 and TRBJ1-5; D unclear. This CDR3 region has 16 residues. The V gene lost 2 bases and the J gene lost 2 bases, with 13 bases spanning the gap. From germline, CDR1 is LNHDA and CDR2 SQIVND (reference sequence). CDR3 nucleotides: TGTGCCAGTAGTATAATCTTCGGGGATGGCAATCAGCCCCAGCATTTT. It codes for CASSIIFGDGNQPQHF.